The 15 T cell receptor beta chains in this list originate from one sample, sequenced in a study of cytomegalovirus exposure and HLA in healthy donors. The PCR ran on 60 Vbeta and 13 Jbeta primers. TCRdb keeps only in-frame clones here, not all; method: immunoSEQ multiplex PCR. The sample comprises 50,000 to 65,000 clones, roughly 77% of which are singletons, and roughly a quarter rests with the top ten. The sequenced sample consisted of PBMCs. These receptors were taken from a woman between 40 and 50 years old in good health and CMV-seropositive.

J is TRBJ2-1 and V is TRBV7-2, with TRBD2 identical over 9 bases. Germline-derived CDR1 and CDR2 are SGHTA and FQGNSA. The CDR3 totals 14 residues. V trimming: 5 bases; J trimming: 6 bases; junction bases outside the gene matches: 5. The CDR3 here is CASSDPTSGNEQFF. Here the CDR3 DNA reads TGTGCCAGCAGCGACCCGACTAGCGGCAATGAGCAGTTCTTC.

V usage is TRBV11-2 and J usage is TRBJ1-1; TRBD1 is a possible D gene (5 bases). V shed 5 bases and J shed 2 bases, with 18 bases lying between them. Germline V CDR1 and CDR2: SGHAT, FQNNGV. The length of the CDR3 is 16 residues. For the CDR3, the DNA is TGTGCCAGCAGCCCTAACGGCGACAGCGAAAACACTGAAGCTTTCTTT. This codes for CASSPNGDSENTEAFF.

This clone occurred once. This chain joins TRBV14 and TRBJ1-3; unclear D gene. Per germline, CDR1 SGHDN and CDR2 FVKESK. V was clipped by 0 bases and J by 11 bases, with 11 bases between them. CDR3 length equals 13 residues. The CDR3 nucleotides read TGTGCCAGCAGCCAAGATAGGACTTCCGCCATATATTTT. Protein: CASSQDRTSAIYF.

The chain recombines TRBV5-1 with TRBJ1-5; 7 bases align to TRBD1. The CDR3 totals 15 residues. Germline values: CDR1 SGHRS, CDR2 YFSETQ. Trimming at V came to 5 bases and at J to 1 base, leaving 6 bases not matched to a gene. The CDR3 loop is CASSPTGESNQPQHF. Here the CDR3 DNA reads TGCGCCAGCAGTCCAACAGGGGAGAGCAATCAGCCCCAGCATTTT.

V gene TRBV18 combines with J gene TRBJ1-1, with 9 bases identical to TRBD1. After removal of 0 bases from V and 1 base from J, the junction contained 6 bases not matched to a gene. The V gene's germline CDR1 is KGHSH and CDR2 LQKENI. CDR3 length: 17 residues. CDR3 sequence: CASSPPGRTGENTEAFF. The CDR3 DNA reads TGTGCCAGCTCACCACCTGGGAGGACAGGGGAGAACACTGAAGCTTTCTTT.

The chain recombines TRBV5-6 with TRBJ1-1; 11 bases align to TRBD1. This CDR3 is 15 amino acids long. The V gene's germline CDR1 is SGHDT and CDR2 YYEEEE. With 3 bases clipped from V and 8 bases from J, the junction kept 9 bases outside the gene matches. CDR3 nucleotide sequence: TGTGCCAGCAGCTGGGCCGGGACAGGGGGTAGGGAAGCTTTCTTT. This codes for CASSWAGTGGREAFF.

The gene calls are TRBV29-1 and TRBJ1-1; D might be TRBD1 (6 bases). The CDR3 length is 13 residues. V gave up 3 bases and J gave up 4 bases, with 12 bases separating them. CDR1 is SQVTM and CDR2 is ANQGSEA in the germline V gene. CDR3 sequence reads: CSVDNRVGTEAFF. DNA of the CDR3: TGCAGCGTTGACAACAGGGTTGGCACTGAAGCTTTCTTT. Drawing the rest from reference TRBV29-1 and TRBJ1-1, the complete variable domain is SAVISQKPSRDICQRGTSLTIQCQVDSQVTMMFWYRQQPGQSLTLIATANQGSEATYESGFVIDKFPISRPNLTFSTLTVSNMSPEDSSIYLCSVDNRVGTEAFFGQGTRLTVV.

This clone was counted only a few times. The CDR3 DNA reads as TGCAGCGTTGAAGAGGGAGGTCGGACTAGCGGGGTATACGAGCAGTACTTC. Translation gives CSVEEGGRTSGVYEQYF. The chain couples TRBV29-1 to TRBJ2-7, with TRBD2 matching over 12 bases. Germline CDR1 SQVTM, CDR2 ANQGSEA. CDR3 length: 17 amino acids. Trimming at V came to 0 bases and at J to 4 bases, leaving 10 bases not matched to a gene.

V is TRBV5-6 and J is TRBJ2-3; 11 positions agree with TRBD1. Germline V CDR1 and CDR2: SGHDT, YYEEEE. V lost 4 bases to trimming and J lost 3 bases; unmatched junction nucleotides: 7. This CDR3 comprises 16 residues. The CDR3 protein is CASSNPGTGGTDTQYF. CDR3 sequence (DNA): TGTGCCAGCAGCAACCCCGGGACAGGGGGGACAGATACGCAGTATTTT.

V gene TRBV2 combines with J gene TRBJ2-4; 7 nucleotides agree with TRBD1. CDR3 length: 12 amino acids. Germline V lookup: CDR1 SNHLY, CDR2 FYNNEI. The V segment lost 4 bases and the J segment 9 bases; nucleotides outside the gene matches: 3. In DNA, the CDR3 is TGTGCCAGCAGTGGGACAGGCACCATTCAGTACTTC. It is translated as CASSGTGTIQYF.

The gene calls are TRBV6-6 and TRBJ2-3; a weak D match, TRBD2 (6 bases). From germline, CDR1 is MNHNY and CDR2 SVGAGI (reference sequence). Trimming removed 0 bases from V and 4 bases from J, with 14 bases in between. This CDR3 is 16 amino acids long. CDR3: CASSYSGGTGSDTQYF. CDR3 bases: TGTGCCAGCAGTTACTCTGGGGGGACGGGATCAGATACGCAGTATTTT.

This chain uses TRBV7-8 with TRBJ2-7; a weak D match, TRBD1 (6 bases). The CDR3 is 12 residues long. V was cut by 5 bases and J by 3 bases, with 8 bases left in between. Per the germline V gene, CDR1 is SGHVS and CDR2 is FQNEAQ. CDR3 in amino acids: CASSLTGYEQYF. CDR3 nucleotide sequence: TGTGCCAGCAGCCTGACAGGCTACGAGCAGTACTTC.

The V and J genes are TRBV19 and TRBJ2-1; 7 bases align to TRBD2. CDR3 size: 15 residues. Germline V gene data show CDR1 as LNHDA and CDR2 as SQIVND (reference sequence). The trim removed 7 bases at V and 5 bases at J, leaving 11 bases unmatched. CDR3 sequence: CASTPGQGRDNEQFF. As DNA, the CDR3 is TGTGCCAGTACTCCCGGACAAGGGAGGGACAATGAGCAGTTCTTC. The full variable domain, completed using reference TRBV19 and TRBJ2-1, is DGGITQSPKYLFRKEGQNVTLSCEQNLNHDAMYWYRQDPGQGLRLIYYSQIVNDFQKGDIAEGYSVSREKKESFPLTVTSAQKNPTAFYLCASTPGQGRDNEQFFGPGTRLTVL.

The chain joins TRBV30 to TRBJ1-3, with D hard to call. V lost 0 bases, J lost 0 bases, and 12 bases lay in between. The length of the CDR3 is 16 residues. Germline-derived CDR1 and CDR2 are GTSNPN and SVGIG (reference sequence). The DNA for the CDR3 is TGTGCCTGGAGTGTAGGAGTTAACCTCTCTGGAAACACCATATATTTT. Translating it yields CAWSVGVNLSGNTIYF.

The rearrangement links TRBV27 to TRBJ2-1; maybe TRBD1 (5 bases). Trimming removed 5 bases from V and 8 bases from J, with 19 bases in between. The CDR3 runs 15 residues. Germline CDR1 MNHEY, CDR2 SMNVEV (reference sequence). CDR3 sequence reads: CASSRTTTGVHEQFF. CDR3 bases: TGTGCCAGCAGTCGCACAACCACAGGAGTCCATGAGCAGTTCTTC.